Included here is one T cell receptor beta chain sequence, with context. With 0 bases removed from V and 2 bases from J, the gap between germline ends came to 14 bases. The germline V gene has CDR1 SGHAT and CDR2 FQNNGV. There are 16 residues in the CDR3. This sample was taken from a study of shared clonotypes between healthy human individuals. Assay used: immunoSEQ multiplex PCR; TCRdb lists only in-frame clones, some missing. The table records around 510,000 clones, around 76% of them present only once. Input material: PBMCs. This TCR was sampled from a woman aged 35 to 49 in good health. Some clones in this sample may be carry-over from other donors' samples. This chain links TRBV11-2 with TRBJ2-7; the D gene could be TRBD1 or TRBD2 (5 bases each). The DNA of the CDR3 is TGTGCCAGCAGCTTAGATGGGGCCGGGGCCCCCTACGAGCAGTACTTC. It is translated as CASSLDGAGAPYEQYF.